Described below is a single T cell receptor (beta chain) sequence and its context. Antigen unknown. This record belongs to a study of beta chain features in type 1 diabetes. CD4+ naive, central memory, regulatory and stem cell-like memory cells were sorted via CD45RO/CCR7/CD25/CD127/CD95/CD27. Sorted populations all had greater than 95% purity. Since all of the isolated RNA was reverse transcribed, expressed TCRB transcripts were what got sequenced. Clones were sequenced by immunoSEQ multiplex PCR, and TCRdb holds only the in-frame ones, with some missing. This repertoire shows around 50,000 clones, around 45% found once; its top ten account for around 0.13%. Trimming took 6 bases from V and 4 from J; bases not matched to a gene: 4. The V gene's germline CDR1 is MNHNY and CDR2 SVGAGI (reference sequence). The CDR3 loop spans 14 amino acids. Broader study findings: Type 1 diabetes patients showed a moderate but significant shortening of TCRB CDR3s in all four CD4+ subsets. Patients with type 1 diabetes carried fewer insertions and had more deletions at their VDJ junctions.

The V call is TRBV6-6, the J call TRBJ2-3, with TRBD1 matching 10 bases. What was sequenced was stem cell memory CD4+ T cells from blood. The sequence was obtained from a man in his thirties or forties with type 1 diabetes. The CDR3 here is CASSRDRGADTQYF. The CDR3 coding sequence is TGTGCCAGCAGCCGGGACAGGGGAGCAGATACGCAGTATTTT.